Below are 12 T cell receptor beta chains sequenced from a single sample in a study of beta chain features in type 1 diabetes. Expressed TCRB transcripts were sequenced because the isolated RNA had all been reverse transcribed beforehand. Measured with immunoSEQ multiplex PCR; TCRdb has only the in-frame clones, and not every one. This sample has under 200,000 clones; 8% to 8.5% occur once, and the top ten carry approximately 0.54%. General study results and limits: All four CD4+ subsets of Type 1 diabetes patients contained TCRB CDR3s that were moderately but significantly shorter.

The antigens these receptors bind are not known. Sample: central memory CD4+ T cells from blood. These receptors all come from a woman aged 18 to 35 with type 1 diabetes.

The CDR3 DNA reads TGTGCCACCAGCAGAGGGCCAGGGGGCCAGGACACTGAAGCTTTCTTT. Translating gives CATSRGPGGQDTEAFF. This sequence joins TRBV15 and TRBJ1-1; 8 nucleotides agree with TRBD1. This CDR3 comprises 16 residues. Germline V gene lookup returns CDR1 LNHNV and CDR2 YYDKDF (reference sequence). The V gene end was trimmed by 1 base and the J gene end by 3 bases; junction bases not matched to a gene: 7.

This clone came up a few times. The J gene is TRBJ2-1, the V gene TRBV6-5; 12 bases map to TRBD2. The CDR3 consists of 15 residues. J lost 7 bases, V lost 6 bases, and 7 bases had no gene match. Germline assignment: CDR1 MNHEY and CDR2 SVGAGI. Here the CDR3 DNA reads TGTGCCAGCAGCCAGACTAGCGGGAGTTGGAATGAGCAGTTCTTC. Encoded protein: CASSQTSGSWNEQFF.

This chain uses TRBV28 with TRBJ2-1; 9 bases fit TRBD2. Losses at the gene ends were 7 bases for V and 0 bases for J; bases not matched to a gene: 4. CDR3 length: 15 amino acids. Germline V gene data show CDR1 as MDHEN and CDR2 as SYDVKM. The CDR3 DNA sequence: TGTGCCAGCAATGCGGGGGGGCCCTCCTACAATGAGCAGTTCTTC. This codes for CASNAGGPSYNEQFF.

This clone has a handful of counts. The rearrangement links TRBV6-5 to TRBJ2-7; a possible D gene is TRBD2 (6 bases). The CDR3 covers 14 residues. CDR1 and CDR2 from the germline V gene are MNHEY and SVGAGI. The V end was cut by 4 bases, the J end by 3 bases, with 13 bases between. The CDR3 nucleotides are TGTGCCAGCAGTTTCTCGGGACTTCGCTACGAGCAGTACTTC. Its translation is CASSFSGLRYEQYF.

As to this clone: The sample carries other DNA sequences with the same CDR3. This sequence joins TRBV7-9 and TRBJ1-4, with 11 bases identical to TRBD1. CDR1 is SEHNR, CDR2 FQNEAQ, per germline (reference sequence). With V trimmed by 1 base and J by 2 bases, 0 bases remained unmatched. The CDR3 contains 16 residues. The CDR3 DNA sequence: TGTGCCAGCAGCTTAGGGGACAGGGGGACTAATGAAAAACTGTTTTTT. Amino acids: CASSLGDRGTNEKLFF.

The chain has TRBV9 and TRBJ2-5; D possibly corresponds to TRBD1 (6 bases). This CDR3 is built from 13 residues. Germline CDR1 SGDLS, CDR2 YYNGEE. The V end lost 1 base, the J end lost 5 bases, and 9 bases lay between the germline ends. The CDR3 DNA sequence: TGTGCCAGCAGCGTAAAAACAGGGGAGACCCAGTACTTC. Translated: CASSVKTGETQYF.

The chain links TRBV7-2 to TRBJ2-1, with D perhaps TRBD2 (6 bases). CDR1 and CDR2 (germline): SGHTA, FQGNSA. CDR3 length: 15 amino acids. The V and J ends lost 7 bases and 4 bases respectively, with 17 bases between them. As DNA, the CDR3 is TGTGCCAGCACCGGAGGGGACCGCGGATACAATGAGCAGTTCTTC. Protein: CASTGGDRGYNEQFF.

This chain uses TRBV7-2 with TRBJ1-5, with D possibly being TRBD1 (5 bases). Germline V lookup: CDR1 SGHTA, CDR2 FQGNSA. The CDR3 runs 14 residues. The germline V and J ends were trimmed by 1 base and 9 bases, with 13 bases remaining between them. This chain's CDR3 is CASSLGQARVPQHF. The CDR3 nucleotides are TGTGCCAGCAGCTTAGGGCAGGCCAGGGTGCCCCAGCATTTT.

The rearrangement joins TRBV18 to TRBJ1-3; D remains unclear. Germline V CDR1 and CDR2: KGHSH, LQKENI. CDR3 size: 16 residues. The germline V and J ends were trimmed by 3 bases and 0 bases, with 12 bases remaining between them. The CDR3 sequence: CASSPFDGSSGNTIYF. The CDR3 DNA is TGTGCCAGCTCACCGTTCGACGGGAGCTCTGGAAACACCATATATTTT. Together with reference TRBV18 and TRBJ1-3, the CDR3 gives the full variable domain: NAGVMQNPRHLVRRRGQEARLRCSPMKGHSHVYWYRQLPEEGLKFMVYLQKENIIDESGMPKERFSAEFPKEGPSILRIQQVVRGDSAAYFCASSPFDGSSGNTIYFGEGSWLTVV.

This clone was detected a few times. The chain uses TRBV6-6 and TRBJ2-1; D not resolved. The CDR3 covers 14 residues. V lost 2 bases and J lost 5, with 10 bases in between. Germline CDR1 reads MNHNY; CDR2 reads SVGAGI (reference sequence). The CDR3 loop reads CASSYPSGNNEQFF. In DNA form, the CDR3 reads TGTGCCAGCAGTTACCCATCAGGAAACAATGAGCAGTTCTTC.

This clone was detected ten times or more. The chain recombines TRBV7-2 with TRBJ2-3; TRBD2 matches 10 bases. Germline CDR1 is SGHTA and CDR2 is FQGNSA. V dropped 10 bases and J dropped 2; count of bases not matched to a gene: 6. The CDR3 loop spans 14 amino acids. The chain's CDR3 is CATLAGAATDTQYF. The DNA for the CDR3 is TGTGCCACCCTAGCGGGAGCAGCCACAGATACGCAGTATTTT.

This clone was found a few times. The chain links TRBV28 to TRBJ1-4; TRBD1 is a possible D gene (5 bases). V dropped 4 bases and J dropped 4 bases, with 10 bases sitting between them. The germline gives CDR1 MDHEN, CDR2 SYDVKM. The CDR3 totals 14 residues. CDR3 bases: TGTGCCAGCAGTTCGGGGGTACTTAATGAAAAACTGTTTTTT. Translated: CASSSGVLNEKLFF.